This T cell receptor (beta chain) emerged from a study of shared clonotypes between healthy human individuals. A word on this clone: Its specificity is not known.

Method: immunoSEQ multiplex PCR; TCRdb's copy keeps in-frame clones and lacks some. The sample lists under 2.5 million clones, less than 95% occurring once. Healthy HIV-negative adults with no recent acute infections or vaccinations were recruited as donors. CDR1 is MDHEN and CDR2 is SYDVKM in the germline V gene. The CDR3 contains 16 residues. The V gene end was trimmed by 5 bases and the J gene end by 3 bases; junction bases not matched to a gene: 7. Broader study findings: Genetic and exposure-history diversity was limited by the small donor number. Memory subsets generally showed lower estimated richness than naive subsets.

This TCR was recovered from a man between 18 and 35 years old in good health. Some clones in this sample may be carry-over from other donors' samples. The sequenced material came from naive CD4+ T cells from PBMCs. Subset here: CD45RA+ positively selected. The rearrangement joins TRBV28 to TRBJ1-3; 10 bases match TRBD1. CDR3 DNA sequence: TGTGCCAGCAGTGAAGACAGGGGGCGATTTGGAAACACCATATATTTT. It specifies CASSEDRGRFGNTIYF.